This T cell receptor (beta chain) was recovered during a study of blood T cell repertoires in COVID-19. Living in 24 US areas, the participants were between about 18 and 100 years of age. Participants had their cohort set by participant-reported clinical history. Two consecutive negative NP/OP PCR tests, clearance, or resolved symptoms defined Cohort 3 recovery. Germline CDR1 KGHSH, CDR2 LQKENI. The CDR3 is made up of 19 amino acids. Trimming removed 1 base at V and 2 bases at J, with 21 bases between. Source study methods: It was from reference gene primer amplification that nucleated cell counts were estimated. Clones were sequenced by immunoSEQ multiplex PCR, and TCRdb holds only the in-frame ones, with some missing. V and J calls and clone size are those listed in that table; D and trimming were worked out from the DNA. Of 250,000 to 350,000 clones in the sample, about 92% were seen once.

The source is a woman in her twenties or thirties who had recovered from COVID-19. The specimen was PBMCs or T cells enriched from blood (not recorded which). This chain joins TRBV18 and TRBJ1-3; no clear D gene. CDR3 sequence: CASSPLISMGGSPGNTIYF. Written as DNA, the CDR3 is TGTGCCAGCTCACCACTTATTTCCATGGGAGGCAGTCCTGGAAACACCATATATTTT.